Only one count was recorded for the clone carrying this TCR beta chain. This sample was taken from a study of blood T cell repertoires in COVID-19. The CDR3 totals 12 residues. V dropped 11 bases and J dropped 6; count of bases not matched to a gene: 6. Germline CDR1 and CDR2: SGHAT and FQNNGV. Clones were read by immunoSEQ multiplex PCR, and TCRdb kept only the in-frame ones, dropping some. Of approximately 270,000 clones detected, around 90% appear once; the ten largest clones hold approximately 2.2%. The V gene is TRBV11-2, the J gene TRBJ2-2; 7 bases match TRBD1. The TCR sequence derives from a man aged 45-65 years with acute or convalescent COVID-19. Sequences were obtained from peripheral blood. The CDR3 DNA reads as TGTGCCGTACAGGGGTTCGCCGGGGAGCTGTTTTTT. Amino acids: CAVQGFAGELFF.